What follows is one T cell receptor (beta chain) and its context. Its antigen is not known. The ends lost 5 bases at V and 1 base at J; junction bases unmatched: 14. This CDR3 has 18 amino acids. Germline V lookup: CDR1 SSHAT, CDR2 FNYEAQ (reference sequence). Researchers ran the PCR with 60 Vbeta and 13 Jbeta primers. Method: immunoSEQ multiplex PCR; TCRdb's copy keeps in-frame clones and lacks some. This table has 95,000 to 150,000 clones, about 86% appearing once. This specimen comes from a study of cytomegalovirus exposure and HLA in healthy donors. Study context: An analysis done earlier identified more than 100 million unique TCR beta sequences from around 180 million T cells.

Overall study results and limits: Testing in vitro showed a few CMV-associated chains specific for CMV antigens. Presence/absence analyses supposed approximately even sequencing depth among donors.

The source of this sequence is a woman aged 40 to 50 in good health and CMV-seronegative. The chain carries TRBV7-7 and TRBJ2-3; the match to TRBD2 covers 8 bases. Sequencing used PBMCs. The CDR3 bases are TGTGCCAGCAGCGCGGGTCTAGGTCTTAGCGGGGGCACAGATACGCAGTATTTT. This sequence encodes CASSAGLGLSGGTDTQYF.